This T cell receptor (beta chain) was obtained from a study of T cell repertoires in cytomegalovirus infection. Study information: CMV epitopes, recently identified HLA-C-restricted and well-studied HLA-B-restricted, were used. From public TCR beta signatures came an indication of both CMV infection and matching HLA type.

This clonotype was counted between two and nine times. The target antigen is unknown. TCRdb reprocessed the reads with MiXCR, giving one entry per CDR3 protein. Among approximately 1,000,000 distinct CDR3 sequences listed, around 32% were seen once. Overall study findings and caveats: HLA-C-restricted TCR beta clonotypes specific for CMV led the ex vivo response.

Germline loops: CDR1 MNHEY, CDR2 SVGEGT. V was pared by 2 bases and J by 3 bases, with 11 bases of the junction left unmatched. The CDR3 is 17 amino acids. This sequence was found in a human donor in good health (CMV status not recorded). Some clones in this sample may be carry-over from other donors' samples. This rearrangement joins TRBV6-2 or TRBV6-3 to TRBJ2-7; TRBD1 aligns across 9 bases. Sequenced material: cultured CD8+ T cells from PBMCs, taken from culture after CMV antigen stimulation. The CDR3 nucleotides read TGTGCCAGCAGTTACGCCCCCGGGACAGGGCCCCTCTACGAGCAGTACGTC. Its translation: CASSYAPGTGPLYEQYV.